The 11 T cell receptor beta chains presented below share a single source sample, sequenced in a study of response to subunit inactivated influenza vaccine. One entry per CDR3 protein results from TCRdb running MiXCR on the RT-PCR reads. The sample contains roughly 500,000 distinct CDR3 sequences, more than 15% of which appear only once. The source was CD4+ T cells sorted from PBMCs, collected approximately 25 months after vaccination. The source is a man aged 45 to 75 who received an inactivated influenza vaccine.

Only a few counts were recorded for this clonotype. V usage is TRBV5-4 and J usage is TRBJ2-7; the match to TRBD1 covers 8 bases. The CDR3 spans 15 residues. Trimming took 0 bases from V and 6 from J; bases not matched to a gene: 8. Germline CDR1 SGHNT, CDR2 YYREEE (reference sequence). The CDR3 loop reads CASSLEMTGVGEQYF. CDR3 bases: TGTGCCAGCAGCTTGGAGATGACAGGGGTAGGCGAGCAGTACTTC.

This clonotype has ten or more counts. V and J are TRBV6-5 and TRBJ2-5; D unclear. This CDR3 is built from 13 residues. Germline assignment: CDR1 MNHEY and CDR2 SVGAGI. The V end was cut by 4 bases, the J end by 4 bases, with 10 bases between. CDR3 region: CASSSRPLETQYF. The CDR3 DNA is TGTGCCAGCAGTTCGAGGCCGTTAGAGACCCAGTACTTC.

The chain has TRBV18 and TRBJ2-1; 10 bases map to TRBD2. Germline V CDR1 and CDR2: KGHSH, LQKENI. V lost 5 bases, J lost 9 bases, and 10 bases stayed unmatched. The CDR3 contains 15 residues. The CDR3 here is CASSAASGSGSEQFF. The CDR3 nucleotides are TGTGCCAGCTCAGCCGCTAGCGGGAGTGGGAGTGAGCAGTTCTTC.

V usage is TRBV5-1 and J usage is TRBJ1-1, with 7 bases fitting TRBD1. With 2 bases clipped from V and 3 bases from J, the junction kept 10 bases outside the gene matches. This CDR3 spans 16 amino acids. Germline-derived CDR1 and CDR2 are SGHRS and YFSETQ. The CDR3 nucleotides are TGCGCCAGCAGCTTAGTTGGGCAGGGGGTTTACACTGAAGCTTTCTTT. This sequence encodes CASSLVGQGVYTEAFF.

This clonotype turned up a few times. CDR3 DNA: TGTGCCAGCAGCTTAGCGGGGGGCTCTGAAGCTTTCTTT. Translation: CASSLAGGSEAFF. The V and J genes are TRBV7-8 and TRBJ1-1; TRBD1 is a possible D gene (6 bases). Looked up from germline, CDR1 is SGHVS and CDR2 is FQNEAQ. Trimming stripped 0 bases from V and 6 bases from J, with 8 bases between. The CDR3 contains 13 residues. Filled out from reference TRBV7-8 and TRBJ1-1, the complete variable domain reads GAGVSQSPRYKVAKRGQDVALRCDPISGHVSLFWYQQALGQGPEFLTYFQNEAQLDKSGLPSDRFFAERPEGSVSTLKIQRTQQEDSAVYLCASSLAGGSEAFFGQGTRLTVV.

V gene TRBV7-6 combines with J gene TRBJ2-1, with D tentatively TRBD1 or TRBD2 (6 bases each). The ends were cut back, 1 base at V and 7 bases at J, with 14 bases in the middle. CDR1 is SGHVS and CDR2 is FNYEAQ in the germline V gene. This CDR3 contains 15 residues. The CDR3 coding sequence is TGTGCCAGCAGCTTAGATCCCGGGGGCCGGAATGAGCAGTTCTTC. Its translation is CASSLDPGGRNEQFF.

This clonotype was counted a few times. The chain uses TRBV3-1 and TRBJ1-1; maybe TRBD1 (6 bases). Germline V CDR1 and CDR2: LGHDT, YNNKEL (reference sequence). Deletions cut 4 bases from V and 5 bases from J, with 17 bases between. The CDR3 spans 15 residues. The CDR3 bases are TGTGCCAGCAGCCCCGGATTAACAGGGAAGACTGAAGCTTTCTTT. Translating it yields CASSPGLTGKTEAFF.

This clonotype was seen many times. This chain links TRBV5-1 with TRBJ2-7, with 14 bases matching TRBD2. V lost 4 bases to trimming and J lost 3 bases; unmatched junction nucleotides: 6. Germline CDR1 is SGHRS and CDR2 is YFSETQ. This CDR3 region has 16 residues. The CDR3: CASSIGLAGGYYEQYF. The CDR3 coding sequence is TGCGCCAGCAGCATAGGACTAGCGGGAGGCTACTACGAGCAGTACTTC.

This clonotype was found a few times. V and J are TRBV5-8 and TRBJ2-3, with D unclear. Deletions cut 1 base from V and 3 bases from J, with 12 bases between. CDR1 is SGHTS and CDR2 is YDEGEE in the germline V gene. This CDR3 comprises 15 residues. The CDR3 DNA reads TGTGCCAGCAGCTTGTATTCCCTTATGACAGATACGCAGTATTTT. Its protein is CASSLYSLMTDTQYF.

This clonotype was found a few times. CDR3 region: CASRTDRGRETQYF. CDR3 nucleotides: TGTGCCAGCAGAACCGACAGGGGGCGAGAGACCCAGTACTTC. The chain links TRBV7-9 to TRBJ2-5, with 10 bases lining up with TRBD1. Germline V gives CDR1 SEHNR, CDR2 FQNEAQ (reference sequence). CDR3 length equals 14 residues. With V trimmed by 6 bases and J by 4 bases, 5 bases remained unmatched.

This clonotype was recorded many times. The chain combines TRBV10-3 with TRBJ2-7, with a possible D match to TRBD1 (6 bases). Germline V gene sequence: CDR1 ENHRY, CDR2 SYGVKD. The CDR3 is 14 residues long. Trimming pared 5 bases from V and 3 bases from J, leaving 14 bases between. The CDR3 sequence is CAISQGLQGYEQYF. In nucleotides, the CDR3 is TGTGCCATCAGTCAGGGGCTCCAGGGCTACGAGCAGTACTTC.